Following are 17 T cell receptor beta chains from one sample sequenced in a study of blood T cell repertoires in COVID-19. Here immunoSEQ multiplex PCR was the method, and the copy in TCRdb shows in-frame clones only, minus some. The sample includes approximately 250,000 clones, about nine tenths seen only once; the top ten take roughly 2.4%. Sequences were obtained from PBMCs or T cells enriched from blood (not recorded which). The origin of the receptors is a woman aged 40 to 49 with acute COVID-19.

The table lists this clone with a few counts. This CDR3 is CASSVRQGRRQETQYF. CDR3 in DNA: TGTGCCAGTAGTGTCCGACAGGGGCGGCGGCAAGAGACCCAGTACTTC. This chain links TRBV19 with TRBJ2-5; 8 bases are shared with TRBD1. V gave up 5 bases and J gave up 2 bases; unmatched junction bases: 10. The CDR3 consists of 16 residues. Germline lookup yields CDR1 LNHDA and CDR2 SQIVND (reference sequence).

This chain connects TRBV7-2 to TRBJ2-3, with D tentatively TRBD2 (6 bases). The CDR3 contains 15 residues. Germline assignment: CDR1 SGHTA and CDR2 FQGNSA. V gave up 5 bases and J gave up 3 bases, with 15 bases separating them. The DNA for the CDR3 is TGTGCCAGCAGCCCCGCTCCGGGGGTTACAGATACGCAGTATTTT. The encoded protein is CASSPAPGVTDTQYF.

The chain joins TRBV5-1 to TRBJ2-4; perhaps TRBD1 as D (5 bases). Germline V CDR1 and CDR2: SGHRS, YFSETQ. CDR3 length equals 16 residues. V was cut by 0 bases and J by 7 bases, with 17 bases left in between. The CDR3 here is CASSLAGRVLGNIQYF. The CDR3 bases are TGCGCCAGCAGCTTGGCCGGCAGGGTATTGGGGAACATTCAGTACTTC.

The chain combines TRBV27 with TRBJ1-2; 8 positions agree with TRBD1. Trimming at V came to 2 bases and at J to 4 bases, leaving 3 bases not matched to a gene. Per germline, CDR1 MNHEY and CDR2 SMNVEV (reference sequence). This CDR3 contains 14 residues. The CDR3 coding sequence is TGTGCCAGCAGTTTAAGGACAGGGTCCTATGGCTACACCTTC. Its protein is CASSLRTGSYGYTF.

The rearrangement joins TRBV12-5 to TRBJ1-2; D gene uncertain. In germline, CDR1 is LGHNT, CDR2 FRNRAP. V lost 5 bases to trimming and J lost 4 bases, with 11 bases between them. There are 13 residues in the CDR3. CDR3 sequence reads: CASGPDGVYGYTF. CDR3 coding DNA: TGTGCTAGTGGTCCGGACGGGGTCTATGGCTACACCTTC.

This sequence joins TRBV19 and TRBJ2-1; 11 bases match TRBD2. The length of the CDR3 is 14 residues. The germline V gene has CDR1 LNHDA and CDR2 SQIVND (reference sequence). With V trimmed by 6 bases and J by 5 bases, 3 bases remained unmatched. CDR3 loop: CASSRLAGNNEQFF. DNA of the CDR3: TGTGCCAGTAGCAGACTAGCGGGAAACAATGAGCAGTTCTTC.

The table lists this clone with a count of one. The chain links TRBV5-6 to TRBJ2-7; possibly TRBD1 for D (6 bases). The CDR3 is 14 residues long. The germline gives CDR1 SGHDT, CDR2 YYEEEE. V dropped 2 bases and J dropped 2 bases, with 11 bases sitting between them. The CDR3 nucleotides read TGTGCCAGCAGCTTTTCGACAGGCGCCTACGAGCAGTACTTC. This encodes CASSFSTGAYEQYF.

The rearrangement links TRBV12-2 to TRBJ2-3; TRBD2 is taken as the D call from the table, unchecked against the DNA. TRBV12-2 is noted as a pseudogene. CDR3 size: 19 residues. The CDR3: CASRPLGLAGWENTDTQYF. The DNA of the CDR3 is TGTGCAAGTCGCCCCCTGGGACTAGCGGGCTGGGAGAACACAGATACGCAGTATTTT.

V is TRBV28 and J is TRBJ2-1, with D hard to call. This CDR3 has 12 residues. Trimming took off 4 bases at V and 6 bases at J, with 7 bases between the two ends. Germline assignment: CDR1 MDHEN and CDR2 SYDVKM. CDR3 sequence reads: CASSSSLNEQFF. DNA for the CDR3: TGTGCCAGCAGTTCCAGTCTCAATGAGCAGTTCTTC.

This chain uses TRBV27 with TRBJ2-5; 14 nucleotides align to TRBD2. In germline, CDR1 is MNHEY, CDR2 SMNVEV (reference sequence). The CDR3 contains 16 residues. Trimming at V came to 5 bases and at J to 7 bases, leaving 9 bases not matched to a gene. CDR3 sequence: CASSPGTSGGPRTQYF. Here the CDR3 DNA reads TGTGCCAGCAGTCCCGGGACTAGCGGGGGACCAAGGACCCAGTACTTC.

The rearrangement joins TRBV24-1 to TRBJ2-2; 12 bases match TRBD2. Trimming cost V 4 bases and J 1 base; bases outside gene matches: 3. CDR3 size: 17 residues. Germline CDR1 KGHDR, CDR2 SFDVKD. Written as DNA, the CDR3 is TGTGCCACCAGTGAGGCGACTAGCGGGAGGAACACCGGGGAGCTGTTTTTT. The encoded protein is CATSEATSGRNTGELFF.

V and J are TRBV3-1 (or the pseudogene TRBV3-2) and TRBJ2-5; 12 positions agree with TRBD2. J lost 4 bases, V lost 4 bases, and 13 bases had no gene match. The germline gives CDR1 LGHDT, CDR2 YNNKEL (reference sequence). The CDR3 length is 18 residues. As DNA, the CDR3 is TGTGCCAGCAGCCTCTCCCCGGCGGCTAGCGGGGGGGCAGAGACCCAGTACTTC. It yields the protein CASSLSPAASGGAETQYF.

The V call is TRBV7-9, the J call TRBJ2-1, with D maybe TRBD1 (6 bases). Germline assignment: CDR1 SEHNR and CDR2 FQNEAQ (reference sequence). The CDR3 is 15 residues long. V was cut by 1 base and J by 9 bases, with 16 bases left in between. The DNA of the CDR3 is TGTGCCAGCAGCTTAGGCACAGGGAGAATTGGTGAGCAGTTCTTC. Protein sequence: CASSLGTGRIGEQFF.

The chain joins TRBV19 to TRBJ2-1; 7 bases fit TRBD1. There are 13 residues in the CDR3. J was trimmed by 8 bases and V by 6 bases; bases with no gene match: 7. Germline V lookup: CDR1 LNHDA, CDR2 SQIVND (reference sequence). The CDR3 bases are TGTGCCAGTAGACGACAGGGATCCGATGAGCAGTTCTTC. It yields the protein CASRRQGSDEQFF.

This clone was counted only a few times. The chain has TRBV7-2 and TRBJ2-3; the match to TRBD2 covers 12 bases. J gave up 0 bases and V 5 bases, and 3 bases lay outside the gene matches. CDR1 is SGHTA and CDR2 is FQGNSA in the germline V gene. The CDR3 spans 16 residues. The CDR3 nucleotides are TGTGCCAGCAGCGTTCTAGCGGGGGGGAGCACAGATACGCAGTATTTT. Translation gives CASSVLAGGSTDTQYF. The whole variable domain, remainder taken from reference TRBV7-2 and TRBJ2-3, is GAGVSQSPSNKVTEKGKDVELRCDPISGHTALYWYRQSLGQGLEFLIYFQGNSAPDKSGLPSDRFSAERTGGSVSTLTIQRTQQEDSAVYLCASSVLAGGSTDTQYFGPGTRLTVL.

This chain links TRBV19 with TRBJ1-2, with a weak D call TRBD1 (6 bases). This CDR3 is 14 amino acids long. V was shortened by 4 bases and J by 3 bases, with 12 bases between the two germline ends. The V gene's germline CDR1 is LNHDA and CDR2 SQIVND (reference sequence). In DNA form, the CDR3 reads TGTGCCAGTAGTAATAGGGGGATAGACTATGGCTACACCTTC. Amino acids: CASSNRGIDYGYTF.

In its sample, this clone was seen once. The chain has TRBV2 and TRBJ2-2, with TRBD2 as a possible D gene (6 bases). The ends were cut back, 3 bases at V and 1 base at J, with 9 bases in the middle. Per the germline V gene, CDR1 is SNHLY and CDR2 is FYNNEI. CDR3 length: 15 residues. CDR3 amino acids: CASSEPGGNTGELFF. The CDR3 coding sequence is TGTGCCAGCAGTGAGCCCGGGGGGAACACCGGGGAGCTGTTTTTT. The full variable domain, rest sourced from reference TRBV2 and TRBJ2-2, is EPEVTQTPSHQVTQMGQEVILRCVPISNHLYFYWYRQILGQKVEFLVSFYNNEISEKSEIFDDQFSVERPDGSNFTLKIRSTKLEDSAMYFCASSEPGGNTGELFFGEGSRLTVL.